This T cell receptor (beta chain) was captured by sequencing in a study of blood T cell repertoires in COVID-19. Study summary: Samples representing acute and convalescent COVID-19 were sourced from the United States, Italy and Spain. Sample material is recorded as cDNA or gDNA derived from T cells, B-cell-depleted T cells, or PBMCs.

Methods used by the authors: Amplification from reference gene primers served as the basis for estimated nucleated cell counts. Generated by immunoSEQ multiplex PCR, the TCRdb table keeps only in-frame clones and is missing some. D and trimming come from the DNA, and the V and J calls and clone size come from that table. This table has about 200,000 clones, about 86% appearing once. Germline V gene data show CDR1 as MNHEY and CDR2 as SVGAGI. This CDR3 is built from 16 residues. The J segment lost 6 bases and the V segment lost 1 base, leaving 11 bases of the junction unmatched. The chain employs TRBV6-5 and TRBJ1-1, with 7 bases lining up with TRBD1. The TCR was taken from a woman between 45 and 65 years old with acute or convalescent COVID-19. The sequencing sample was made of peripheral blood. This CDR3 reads CASSYFYTGDPPEAFF. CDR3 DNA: TGTGCCAGCAGTTACTTCTACACAGGGGATCCCCCTGAAGCTTTCTTT.